Listed below are T cell receptor beta chains from one sample, sequenced in a study of T cells in localized non-small cell lung cancer. The protocol was immunoSEQ multiplex PCR, while the TCRdb copy is restricted to in-frame clones and leaves out a portion. The sample shows roughly 70,000 clones, approximately 87% of them seen only once. The source was peripheral blood, collected before any cancer treatment. The receptors come from a male donor aged 60 or over with stage III squamous cell lung carcinoma. CDR3s include the opening cysteine and the closing phenylalanine or tryptophan. A D gene is named only where the DNA matches it firmly. Only some rows state a clone size, as once, few, many or a class for expanded clones.

len: 14; v_gene: TRBV18; d_gene: NA; abundance: NA; j_gene: TRBJ1-2; CDR3aa: CASSPPTGFYGYTF; CDR3nt: TGTGCCAGCTCACCACCGACAGGCTTCTATGGCTACACCTTC
len: 14; v_gene: TRBV7-9; d_gene: TRBD1; abundance: NA; j_gene: TRBJ1-2; CDR3aa: CASSSYRGYDGYTF; CDR3nt: TGTGCCAGCAGCTCCTACAGGGGTTATGATGGCTACACCTTC
len: 15; v_gene: TRBV9; d_gene: TRBD1; abundance: NA; j_gene: TRBJ1-4; CDR3aa: CASSVLGQGGEKLFF; CDR3nt: TGTGCCAGCAGCGTATTAGGACAGGGAGGTGAAAAACTGTTTTTT
len: 11; v_gene: TRBV29-1; d_gene: TRBD1; abundance: NA; j_gene: TRBJ2-4; CDR3aa: CSVEAGTVLSF; CDR3nt: TGCAGCGTTGAAGCCGGGACAGTCTTATCCTTC
len: 14; v_gene: TRBV25-1; d_gene: NA; abundance: NA; j_gene: TRBJ1-2; CDR3aa: CASSEPGQGRGYTF; CDR3nt: TGTGCCAGCAGTGAACCGGGACAAGGACGTGGCTACACCTTC
len: 14; v_gene: TRBV2; d_gene: NA; abundance: few; j_gene: TRBJ1-5; CDR3aa: CASSEGRPGQPQHF; CDR3nt: TGTGCCAGCAGTGAGGGCAGGCCGGGGCAGCCCCAGCATTTT
len: 14; v_gene: TRBV5-1; d_gene: NA; abundance: few; j_gene: TRBJ1-1; CDR3aa: CASSIGQINTEAFF; CDR3nt: TGCGCCAGCAGCATCGGACAGATTAACACTGAAGCTTTCTTT
len: 13; v_gene: TRBV6-6; d_gene: NA; abundance: NA; j_gene: TRBJ2-1; CDR3aa: CASSLDTPNEQFF; CDR3nt: TGTGCCAGCAGCCTTGATACGCCCAATGAGCAGTTCTTC
len: 15; v_gene: TRBV7-9; d_gene: NA; abundance: NA; j_gene: TRBJ1-1; CDR3aa: CASSPAEEMNTEAFF; CDR3nt: TGTGCCAGCAGCCCGGCTGAGGAGATGAACACTGAAGCTTTCTTT
len: 13; v_gene: TRBV28; d_gene: TRBD1; abundance: NA; j_gene: TRBJ1-2; CDR3aa: CASSLGTVYGYTF; CDR3nt: TGTGCCAGCAGCCTAGGGACAGTCTATGGCTACACCTTC
len: 14; v_gene: TRBV9; d_gene: NA; abundance: NA; j_gene: TRBJ2-2; CDR3aa: CASSVVGRTGELFF; CDR3nt: TGTGCCAGCAGCGTAGTGGGAAGGACCGGGGAGCTGTTTTTT
len: 16; v_gene: TRBV28; d_gene: NA; abundance: NA; j_gene: TRBJ1-2; CDR3aa: CASRTGKAGVIYGYTF; CDR3nt: TGTGCCAGCAGAACCGGGAAGGCGGGGGTTATCTATGGCTACACCTTC
len: 17; v_gene: TRBV5-1; d_gene: TRBD1; abundance: NA; j_gene: TRBJ2-5; CDR3aa: CASSALTGGGRGETQYF; CDR3nt: TGCGCCAGCAGCGCCTTAACAGGGGGCGGAAGGGGAGAGACCCAGTACTTC
len: 9; v_gene: TRBV23-1; d_gene: NA; abundance: NA; j_gene: TRBJ1-5; CDR3aa: CAINQPQHF; CDR3nt: TGCGCCATCAATCAGCCCCAGCATTTT
len: 12; v_gene: TRBV30; d_gene: NA; abundance: once; j_gene: TRBJ2-7; CDR3aa: CARSVGPYEQYF; CDR3nt: TGTGCCCGGAGTGTTGGTCCCTACGAGCAGTACTTC
len: 12; v_gene: TRBV9; d_gene: NA; abundance: NA; j_gene: TRBJ2-1; CDR3aa: CASSRPMGEQFF; CDR3nt: TGTGCCAGCAGCCGACCCATGGGTGAGCAGTTCTTC
len: 13; v_gene: TRBV29-1; d_gene: TRBD1; abundance: NA; j_gene: TRBJ2-2; CDR3aa: CSVQQGATGELFF; CDR3nt: TGCAGCGTTCAGCAGGGGGCGACCGGGGAGCTGTTTTTT
len: 16; v_gene: TRBV6-1; d_gene: TRBD1; abundance: NA; j_gene: TRBJ1-5; CDR3aa: CASSAHGTGGGQPQHF; CDR3nt: TGTGCCAGCAGTGCCCATGGGACAGGGGGCGGTCAGCCCCAGCATTTT
len: 14; v_gene: TRBV6-5; d_gene: NA; abundance: NA; j_gene: TRBJ2-2; CDR3aa: CASRRFANTGELFF; CDR3nt: TGTGCCAGCAGGAGGTTCGCGAACACCGGGGAGCTGTTTTTT
len: 13; v_gene: TRBV10-3; d_gene: NA; abundance: NA; j_gene: TRBJ2-5; CDR3aa: CAIRRQSQETQYF; CDR3nt: TGTGCCATCAGAAGACAGTCCCAAGAGACCCAGTACTTC
len: 15; v_gene: TRBV7-9; d_gene: NA; abundance: NA; j_gene: TRBJ1-1; CDR3aa: CASSLNRALNTEAFF; CDR3nt: TGTGCCAGCAGCTTAAATCGGGCTCTGAACACTGAAGCTTTCTTT
len: 15; v_gene: TRBV9; d_gene: NA; abundance: NA; j_gene: TRBJ2-2; CDR3aa: CASSVGPRDTGELFF; CDR3nt: TGTGCCAGCAGCGTAGGACCTCGGGACACCGGGGAGCTGTTTTTT
len: 16; v_gene: TRBV6-1; d_gene: TRBD1; abundance: NA; j_gene: TRBJ1-1; CDR3aa: CASSDLPGQGDTEAFF; CDR3nt: TGTGCCAGCAGTGACCTACCCGGACAGGGGGACACTGAAGCTTTCTTT
len: 14; v_gene: TRBV7-2; d_gene: NA; abundance: NA; j_gene: TRBJ2-7; CDR3aa: CASSRTGTRDEQYF; CDR3nt: TGTGCCAGCAGCCGGACCGGGACGCGAGACGAGCAGTACTTC
len: 15; v_gene: TRBV7-2; d_gene: NA; abundance: NA; j_gene: TRBJ1-6; CDR3aa: CASSLSHSHNSPLHF; CDR3nt: TGTGCCAGCAGCTTATCTCACAGCCATAATTCACCCCTCCACTTT
len: 16; v_gene: TRBV25-1; d_gene: TRBD1; abundance: NA; j_gene: TRBJ2-1; CDR3aa: CASSGYGTGRYNEQFF; CDR3nt: TGTGCCAGCAGTGGGTACGGGACAGGGCGCTACAATGAGCAGTTCTTC
len: 14; v_gene: TRBV5-1; d_gene: NA; abundance: NA; j_gene: TRBJ1-1; CDR3aa: CASSLGLEATEAFF; CDR3nt: TGCGCCAGCAGCTTGGGGTTGGAAGCCACTGAAGCTTTCTTT
len: 17; v_gene: TRBV7-9; d_gene: TRBD1; abundance: once; j_gene: TRBJ1-6; CDR3aa: CASSFKGQGTNNSPLHF; CDR3nt: TGTGCCAGCAGCTTCAAGGGACAGGGGACTAATAATTCACCCCTCCACTTT
len: 14; v_gene: TRBV10-2; d_gene: TRBD1; abundance: NA; j_gene: TRBJ2-3; CDR3aa: CASRKTGALDTQYF; CDR3nt: TGCGCCAGCAGAAAGACAGGGGCTCTAGATACGCAGTATTTT
len: 15; v_gene: TRBV2; d_gene: TRBD1; abundance: NA; j_gene: TRBJ1-4; CDR3aa: CASSPQDRANEKLFF; CDR3nt: TGTGCCAGCAGTCCTCAGGACAGGGCTAATGAAAAACTGTTTTTT
len: 15; v_gene: TRBV28; d_gene: NA; abundance: NA; j_gene: TRBJ2-2; CDR3aa: CASFRTSANTGELFF; CDR3nt: TGTGCCAGCTTCCGGACATCTGCGAACACCGGGGAGCTGTTTTTT
len: 15; v_gene: TRBV2; d_gene: TRBD1; abundance: NA; j_gene: TRBJ1-1; CDR3aa: CASSRGQGGRTEAFF; CDR3nt: TGTGCCAGCAGCCGGGGACAGGGGGGACGCACTGAAGCTTTCTTT
len: 15; v_gene: TRBV19; d_gene: NA; abundance: NA; j_gene: TRBJ1-2; CDR3aa: CASSINIGPNYGYTF; CDR3nt: TGTGCCAGTAGTATTAATATAGGACCGAACTATGGCTACACCTTC
len: 15; v_gene: TRBV19; d_gene: NA; abundance: few; j_gene: TRBJ1-1; CDR3aa: CASSSQAKMNTEAFF; CDR3nt: TGTGCCAGTAGTAGTCAGGCAAAGATGAACACTGAAGCTTTCTTT
len: 15; v_gene: TRBV5-6; d_gene: NA; abundance: NA; j_gene: TRBJ2-5; CDR3aa: CASSLRGGTLNPQYF; CDR3nt: TGTGCCAGCAGCTTGAGGGGGGGGACACTTAATCCCCAGTACTTC
len: 16; v_gene: TRBV4-3; d_gene: NA; abundance: NA; j_gene: TRBJ1-1; CDR3aa: CASSQDAAGMNTEAFF; CDR3nt: TGCGCCAGCAGCCAAGATGCGGCAGGGATGAACACTGAAGCTTTCTTT
len: 13; v_gene: TRBV6-4; d_gene: NA; abundance: NA; j_gene: TRBJ2-2; CDR3aa: CASSDSQGGELFF; CDR3nt: TGTGCCAGCAGTGACTCCCAGGGGGGTGAGCTGTTTTTT
len: 18; v_gene: TRBV25-1; d_gene: TRBD1; abundance: NA; j_gene: TRBJ2-5; CDR3aa: CASSSLSRDRDLRETQYF; CDR3nt: TGTGCCAGCAGTTCCTTGTCCCGGGACAGGGACCTGAGGGAGACCCAGTACTTC
len: 17; v_gene: TRBV2; d_gene: TRBD2; abundance: NA; j_gene: TRBJ2-1; CDR3aa: CASSPVSLAGGPGEQFF; CDR3nt: TGTGCCAGCAGTCCCGTTTCCCTAGCGGGGGGGCCTGGTGAGCAGTTCTTC
len: 14; v_gene: TRBV28; d_gene: NA; abundance: NA; j_gene: TRBJ1-1; CDR3aa: CASSPPGRTVWAFF; CDR3nt: TGTGCCAGCAGTCCCCCCGGGAGAACCGTTTGGGCTTTCTTT
len: 14; v_gene: TRBV28; d_gene: TRBD1; abundance: once; j_gene: TRBJ2-5; CDR3aa: CASSFGQGSETQYF; CDR3nt: TGTGCCAGCAGTTTCGGACAGGGAAGCGAGACCCAGTACTTC
len: 15; v_gene: TRBV5-1; d_gene: NA; abundance: NA; j_gene: TRBJ1-1; CDR3aa: CASSLDRPMGTEAYF; CDR3nt: TGCGCCAGCAGCTTGGACAGGCCTATGGGAACTGAAGCTTACTTT
len: 14; v_gene: TRBV30; d_gene: TRBD1; abundance: NA; j_gene: TRBJ1-2; CDR3aa: CARQNGTGGAGYTF; CDR3nt: TGTGCCCGACAAAATGGGACAGGGGGCGCGGGCTACACCTTC
len: 13; v_gene: TRBV10-2; d_gene: TRBD1; abundance: NA; j_gene: TRBJ2-5; CDR3aa: CASSQGARQDQYF; CDR3nt: TGCGCCAGCAGCCAGGGGGCAAGGCAAGACCAGTACTTC
len: 16; v_gene: TRBV6-5; d_gene: TRBD1; abundance: once; j_gene: TRBJ1-1; CDR3aa: CASSYGQGKGNTEAFF; CDR3nt: TGTGCCAGCAGTTACGGACAGGGGAAAGGGAACACTGAAGCTTTCTTT
len: 16; v_gene: TRBV5-1; d_gene: NA; abundance: NA; j_gene: TRBJ2-3; CDR3aa: CASSEAQGTGTDTQYF; CDR3nt: TGCGCCAGCAGCGAAGCACAGGGTACAGGCACAGATACGCAGTATTTT
len: 13; v_gene: TRBV10-3; d_gene: NA; abundance: NA; j_gene: TRBJ1-4; CDR3aa: CAISERGNEKLFF; CDR3nt: TGTGCCATCAGTGAGAGGGGGAATGAAAAACTGTTTTTT
len: 13; v_gene: TRBV5-1; d_gene: NA; abundance: once; j_gene: TRBJ1-2; CDR3aa: CASSSDLKYGYTF; CDR3nt: TGCGCCAGCAGCTCGGACTTGAAGTATGGCTACACCTTC
len: 13; v_gene: TRBV28; d_gene: TRBD1; abundance: NA; j_gene: TRBJ2-7; CDR3aa: CASWARGPREQYF; CDR3nt: TGTGCCAGTTGGGCCAGGGGGCCTCGGGAGCAGTACTTC